These T cell receptor beta chains were read from a single sample in a study of CD8+CD57+ T cells in acquired aplastic anemia. TCRdb re-analysed the reads in MiXCR, keeping a single row per CDR3 protein. The data hold about 420,000 distinct CDR3 sequences, with about 70% observed a single time. Source material: sorted CD4+, CD8+, or CD8+CD57+ T cells (not recorded which) from PBMCs. The receptor set was obtained from a human donor in good health, serving as a control. CDR3s include the opening cysteine and the closing phenylalanine or tryptophan. Fields, in order: V gene, J gene, clone size, D gene, CDR3 protein, CDR3 DNA. D genes are given only for firm matches. Clone size is given for some rows only: seen once, a few or many times, or a class if the clone is expanded.

>TRBV5-6|TRBJ1-2|-|-
CASRHGPIYYGYTF
TGTGCCAGCCGTCACGGACCTATATACTATGGCTACACCTTC
>TRBV5-1|TRBJ1-3|-|-
CASSAEGSTIYF
TGTGCCAGCAGTGCAGAGGGTAGCACCATATATTTT
>TRBV20-1|TRBJ2-7|many|-
CSAMLGPYEQYF
TGCAGTGCTATGCTGGGCCCCTACGAGCAGTACTTC
>TRBV30|TRBJ1-4|-|TRBD1
CAGQGAIGATNEKLFF
TGTGCAGGACAGGGGGCGATCGGGGCAACTAATGAAAAACTGTTTTTT
>TRBV2|TRBJ1-1|many|-
CASSDLWPGTEAFF
TGTGCCAGCAGTGATTTGTGGCCGGGCACTGAAGCTTTCTTT
>TRBV19|TRBJ1-2|-|-
CASSNGGGYGYTF
TGTGCCAGTAGTAATGGCGGGGGCTATGGCTACACCTTC
>TRBV5-6|TRBJ2-7|-|-
CASSLSAVVYEQYF
TGTGCCAGCAGCTTGTCAGCAGTAGTCTACGAGCAGTACTTC
>TRBV10-2|TRBJ2-2|-|-
CASSETGDTGELFF
TGCGCCAGCAGTGAAACGGGGGACACCGGGGAGCTGTTTTTT
>TRBV13|TRBJ2-2|-|-
CASSPSGQGTGELFF
TGTGCCAGCAGCCCCTCCGGACAAGGCACCGGGGAGCTGTTTTTT
>TRBV7-2|TRBJ2-5|-|TRBD1
CASNPQGAGGYNFF
TGTGCCAGCAACCCACAGGGGGCAGGTGGCTACAACTTCTTC
>TRBV4-3|TRBJ2-3|-|TRBD2
CASGLEGTDTQYF
TGCGCCAGCGGACTAGAAGGAACAGATACGCAGTATTTT
>TRBV20-1|TRBJ2-6|-|-
CSARSGSGANVLTF
TGCAGTGCTAGATCAGGCTCTGGGGCCAACGTCCTGACTTTC
>TRBV12-3/TRBV12-4|TRBJ1-2|-|TRBD1
CASSSRGPDGYTF
TGTGCCAGCAGTAGCAGGGGGCCGGATGGCTACACCTTC
>TRBV3-1|TRBJ1-1|many|-
CASSQTGLAFF
TGTGCCAGCAGCCAGACAGGTTTAGCTTTCTTT
>TRBV12-3/TRBV12-4|TRBJ1-3|-|-
CASSRTVGNTIYF
TGTGCCAGCAGCCGTACGGTCGGAAACACCATATATTTT
>TRBV12-3/TRBV12-4|TRBJ1-6|once|-
CASRGDGYNSPLHF
TGTGCCAGCAGGGGGGACGGCTATAATTCACCCCTCCACTTT
>TRBV12-3/TRBV12-4|TRBJ1-1|many|-
CASIGAIREAFF
TGTGCCAGCATAGGGGCGATTCGTGAAGCTTTCTTT
>TRBV7-2|TRBJ1-5|-|TRBD1
CASSSSAGGPRQQF
TGTGCCAGCAGCTCCAGTGCAGGGGGGCCGCGCCAGCAGTTT
>TRBV2|TRBJ2-7|-|-
CASSEEKLVFGIGTQHF
-
>TRBV12-3/TRBV12-4|TRBJ1-1|-|-
CASSADTGPATEAFF
TGTGCCAGCAGTGCAGATACAGGACCGGCCACTGAAGCTTTCTTT
>TRBV27|TRBJ1-1|-|TRBD1
CASSTARQGNTEAFF
TGTGCCAGTAGTACCGCTCGACAGGGAAACACTGAAGCTTTCTTT
>TRBV20-1|TRBJ1-2|-|TRBD1
CSASTGGYGYTF
TGCAGTGCCAGTACAGGGGGCTATGGCTACACCTTC
>TRBV7-9|TRBJ1-1|-|-
CASSSRPHLKPEAFF
TGTGCCAGCAGCTCTAGACCGCACCTTAAGCCTGAAGCTTTCTTT
>TRBV2|TRBJ2-3|-|TRBD2
CASSEASGKLGTQYF
TGTGCCAGCAGTGAGGCTAGCGGGAAGCTCGGTACGCAGTATTTT
>TRBV15|TRBJ1-5|few|-
CATMAQYSNQLQHF
TGTGCTACCATGGCGCAGTATAGCAATCAGCTCCAGCATTTT
>TRBV30|TRBJ1-2|few|TRBD1
CAWSQDRDYYGYTF
TGTGCCTGGAGTCAGGACAGGGATTACTATGGCTACACCTTC
>TRBV7-6|TRBJ2-5|-|TRBD2
CATSGTSGATETQYF
TGTGCCACCAGTGGTACTAGCGGGGCCACGGAGACCCAGTACTTC